These T cell receptor beta chains were read from a single sample in a study of shared clonotypes between healthy human individuals. Generated by immunoSEQ multiplex PCR, the TCRdb table keeps only in-frame clones and is missing some. This table has approximately 980,000 clones, 70% to 85% appearing once. Sequencing was done on a sample of memory CD4+ T cells sorted from blood. The receptors shown here come from a man aged 18 to 29 in good health. The CDR3 runs from the conserved cysteine through the conserved F or W. A D gene is named only where the DNA matches it firmly. Not every row has a clone size; where given, it reads once, few, many or a size class.

TRBJ1-1 | NA | TRBD1 | TRBV29-1 | CSVERGRGTEAFF | TGCAGCGTTGAAAGGGGGCGAGGGACTGAAGCTTTCTTT
TRBJ2-7 | NA | NA | TRBV2 | CASSPGGLPYEQYF | TGTGCCAGCAGTCCGGGGGGCCTCCCCTACGAGCAGTACTTC
TRBJ2-5 | NA | NA | TRBV7-8 | CASSRGETQYF | TGTGCCAGCAGTAGAGGGGAGACCCAGTACTTC
TRBJ2-7 | NA | TRBD1 | TRBV5-1 | CASSRSPGQGGYEQYF | TGCGCCAGCAGCCGGTCCCCGGGACAGGGTGGCTACGAGCAGTACTTC
TRBJ1-4 | once | NA | TRBV10-1 | CASTLDGRLEKLFF | TGCGCCAGCACCCTCGACGGGCGCCTTGAAAAACTGTTTTTT
TRBJ2-2 | NA | TRBD1 | TRBV5-1 | CASSLGTGVTGELFF | TGCGCCAGCAGCTTAGGGACAGGGGTCACCGGGGAGCTGTTTTTT
TRBJ2-7 | NA | NA | TRBV27 | CASMRDRGYEQYF | TGTGCCAGCATGCGGGACCGCGGCTACGAGCAGTACTTC
TRBJ2-1 | NA | NA | TRBV6-5 | CASSYERGSYNEQFF | TGTGCCAGCAGTTACGAGAGGGGCTCCTACAATGAGCAGTTCTTC
TRBJ1-5 | NA | NA | TRBV6-6 | CASNSHGNQPQHF | TGTGCCAGCAACAGCCACGGCAATCAGCCCCAGCATTTT
TRBJ1-5 | NA | TRBD1 | TRBV27 | CASSSDRGNQPQHF | TGTGCCAGCAGCTCGGACAGGGGGAATCAGCCCCAGCATTTT